A single sample gave rise to the 3 T cell receptor beta chains below, sequenced in a study of shared clonotypes between healthy human individuals. Generated by immunoSEQ multiplex PCR, the TCRdb table keeps only in-frame clones and is missing some. The table lists hundreds of thousands of clones, 95% to 96% of them singletons, with less than 0.13% in the top ten. CD8 cells regarded as naive lacked CD45RO, were positively chosen for CCR7, and omitted terminally differentiated effector memory CD45RA+ cells. The sample taken for sequencing was naive CD8+ T cells sorted from blood. These receptors all come from a woman between 25 and 40 years old in good health.

The gene calls are TRBV13 and TRBJ1-3; D ambiguous. The V end lost 0 bases, the J end lost 1 base, and 7 bases lay between the germline ends. Germline V gene lookup returns CDR1 PRHDT and CDR2 FYEKMQ (reference sequence). CDR3 size: 15 residues. The CDR3 nucleotides read TGTGCCAGCAGCTTAGGGGTTAGTTCTGGAAACACCATATATTTT. This encodes CASSLGVSSGNTIYF. The whole variable domain, remainder taken from reference TRBV13 and TRBJ1-3, is AAGVIQSPRHLIKEKRETATLKCYPIPRHDTVYWYQQGPGQDPQFLISFYEKMQSDKGSIPDRFSAQQFSDYHSELNMSSLELGDSALYFCASSLGVSSGNTIYFGEGSWLTVV.

The V gene is TRBV4-1, the J gene TRBJ2-1; D is unresolved. Trimming removed 4 bases at V and 5 bases at J, with 18 bases between. In germline, CDR1 is MGHRA, CDR2 YSYEKL. The CDR3 consists of 16 residues. The CDR3 spells CASSPSSETRNNEQFF. In nucleotides, the CDR3 is TGCGCCAGCAGCCCCTCGTCCGAGACCCGGAACAATGAGCAGTTCTTC.

This chain's CDR3 is CASSLSSGGYEQYF. Written as DNA, the CDR3 is TGTGCCAGCAGTTTATCCTCGGGGGGATACGAGCAGTACTTC. The genes are TRBV27 and TRBJ2-7; TRBD2 aligns across 7 bases. The length of the CDR3 is 14 residues. With 0 bases clipped from V and 4 bases from J, the junction kept 3 bases outside the gene matches. Per germline, CDR1 MNHEY and CDR2 SMNVEV (reference sequence).